This T cell receptor (beta chain) was obtained from a study of human T cells and chemical hapten exposure. The time point here: pre-sensitization, week 0. Regarding treatment: therapeutic diphenylcyclopropenone sensitization with weekly scalp DPC. Each CDR3 protein is one row after TCRdb ran MiXCR on the RACE reads. The sample contains some 330,000 distinct CDR3 sequences, 5% to 6.5% of which appear only once. The CDR3 covers 12 residues. V lost 2 bases and J lost 5, with 6 bases in between. Germline V gene sequence: CDR1 SEHNR, CDR2 FQNEAQ (reference sequence). The V and J genes are TRBV7-9 and TRBJ1-1; D uncertain. The sequenced sample was whole blood, obtained in connection with sensitization to the hapten diphenylcyclopropenone (DPC). The source is a young woman with alopecia areata. Some clones in this sample may be carry-over from other donors' samples. CDR3 amino acids: CASSLFQTEAFF. The CDR3, as DNA: TGTGCCAGCAGCTTATTCCAGACTGAAGCTTTCTTT.